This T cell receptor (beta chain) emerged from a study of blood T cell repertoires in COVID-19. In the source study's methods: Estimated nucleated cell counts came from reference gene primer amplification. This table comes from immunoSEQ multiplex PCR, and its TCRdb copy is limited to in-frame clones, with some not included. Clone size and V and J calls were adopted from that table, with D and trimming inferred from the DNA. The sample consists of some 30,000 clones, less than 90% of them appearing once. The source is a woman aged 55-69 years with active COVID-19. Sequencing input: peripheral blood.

The CDR3 DNA reads TGTGCCACCAGTGATTTTCCAGGATCGAACACCGGGGAGCTGTTTTTT. Translated, it gives CATSDFPGSNTGELFF. The J gene is TRBJ2-2, the V gene TRBV24-1, with no clear D. The CDR3 has 16 residues. CDR1 and CDR2 (germline): KGHDR, SFDVKD. V shed 1 base and J shed 0 bases, with 8 bases lying between them.